The sequence of this T cell receptor (beta chain) was determined in a study of Siglec-9 on CD8 T cells in melanoma. Whole-study findings and limits: An effector memory CD8+ subset marked by Siglec-9 reportedly appeared to gather in melanoma.

Data came from immunoSEQ multiplex PCR; TCRdb stores just in-frame clones and leaves some out. This sample has some 39,000 clones, with roughly four fifths found just once. The CDR3 extends over 14 amino acids. The germline CDR1 and CDR2 sequences are LNHDA and SQIVND (reference sequence). Germline trimming cut 7 bases from V and 2 bases from J; bases unmatched to any gene: 6. Notes on this clone: Antigen: not known.

This chain connects TRBV19 to TRBJ1-1; 8 bases are a match to TRBD1. The sequencing input was Siglec-9- CD8+ T cells sorted from blood. The clonotype comes from a human donor in good health. The CDR3 DNA reads as TGTGCCAGTAACCTAGGACAGGGAAACACTGAAGCTTTCTTT. Translation: CASNLGQGNTEAFF.